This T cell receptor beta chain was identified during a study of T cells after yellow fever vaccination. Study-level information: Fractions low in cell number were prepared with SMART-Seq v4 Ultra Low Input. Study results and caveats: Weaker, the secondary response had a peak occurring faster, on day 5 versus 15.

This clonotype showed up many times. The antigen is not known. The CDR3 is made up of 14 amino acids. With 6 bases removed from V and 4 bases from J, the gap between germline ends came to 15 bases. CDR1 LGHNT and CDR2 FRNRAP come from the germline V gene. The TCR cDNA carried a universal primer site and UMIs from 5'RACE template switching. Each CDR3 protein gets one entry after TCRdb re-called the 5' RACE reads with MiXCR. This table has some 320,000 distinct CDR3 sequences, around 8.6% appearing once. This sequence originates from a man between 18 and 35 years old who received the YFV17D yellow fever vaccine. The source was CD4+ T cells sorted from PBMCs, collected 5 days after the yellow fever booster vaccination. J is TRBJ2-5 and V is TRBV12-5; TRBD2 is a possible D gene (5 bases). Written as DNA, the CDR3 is TGTGCTAGTGGACCAGGACTCCGAACAGAGACCCAGTACTTC. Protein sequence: CASGPGLRTETQYF.